This T cell receptor (beta chain) was sequenced during a study of blood T cell repertoires in COVID-19. Cohort 3 donors counted as recovered after two negative PCRs, clearance, or resolved symptoms. CDR3 length: 14 amino acids. Trimming cost V 6 bases and J 1 base, with 12 bases left between them. Germline lookup yields CDR1 MDHEN and CDR2 SYDVKM. Sequencing used immunoSEQ multiplex PCR; TCRdb keeps in-frame clones, though not all of them. The table has some 180,000 clones, more than 80% seen once; the top ten hold 5% to 7.5%. Input material: PBMCs or T cells enriched from blood (not recorded which). The origin of this receptor is a middle-aged man who had recovered from COVID-19. The chain recombines TRBV28 with TRBJ1-1; D unclear. The CDR3 nucleotides are TGTGCCAGCAGACTTCCTGGGCGGAACACTGAAGCTTTCTTT. Protein product: CASRLPGRNTEAFF.